The 21 T cell receptor beta chains below all came from one sample that was sequenced in a study of early T cells in non-severe SARS-CoV-2 infection. TCRdb re-derived calls from the 5' RACE reads in MiXCR, one entry per CDR3 protein. The sample has tens of thousands of distinct CDR3 sequences, 12% seen once. The sequenced sample consisted of whole blood. The receptors stem from an adult who was a healthcare worker with PCR-confirmed SARS-CoV-2 infection or an uninfected control (not recorded which).

In its sample, this clonotype was seen a few times. This chain joins TRBV7-6 and TRBJ2-1, with TRBD2 identical over 15 bases. The V gene's germline CDR1 is SGHVS and CDR2 FNYEAQ. The CDR3 is made up of 16 amino acids. With V trimmed by 5 bases and J by 4 bases, 3 bases remained unmatched. CDR3 residues: CASSGTSGRRYNEQFF. The CDR3 bases are TGTGCCAGCAGCGGGACTAGCGGGAGGAGGTACAATGAGCAGTTCTTC.

This clonotype was seen at least ten times. This chain connects TRBV20-1 to TRBJ2-1, with D tentatively TRBD2 (6 bases). The CDR3 sequence is 14 residues long. Trimming removed 1 base at V and 5 bases at J, with 12 bases between. Germline assignment: CDR1 DFQATT and CDR2 SNEGSKA (reference sequence). The CDR3 region has the DNA TGCAGTGCTAGAGTGGGCGGGAAGGACAATGAGCAGTTCTTC. Its translation is CSARVGGKDNEQFF.

By sample fraction, this clonotype is medium-sized. The chain uses TRBV7-3 and TRBJ2-3, with D unresolved. V lost 3 bases to trimming and J lost 3 bases, with 7 bases between them. Germline V gene sequence: CDR1 SGHTA, CDR2 FQGTGA. The CDR3 length is 13 residues. As DNA, the CDR3 is TGTGCCAGCAGCTTGATGGCGACAGATACGCAGTATTTT. Protein product: CASSLMATDTQYF.

This chain joins TRBV5-1 and TRBJ2-1; 9 nucleotides line up with TRBD1. Germline-derived CDR1 and CDR2 are SGHRS and YFSETQ. CDR3 length: 14 residues. The trim removed 3 bases at V and 7 bases at J, leaving 5 bases unmatched. CDR3 sequence reads: CASSSDRGRNEQFF. In DNA form, the CDR3 reads TGCGCCAGCAGCTCGGACAGGGGTCGTAATGAGCAGTTCTTC.

This clonotype was counted ten times or more. The J gene is TRBJ1-2, the V gene TRBV20-1; 9 bases match TRBD1. Losses at the gene ends were 3 bases for V and 4 bases for J; bases not matched to a gene: 3. Germline V gene sequence: CDR1 DFQATT, CDR2 SNEGSKA (reference sequence). The CDR3 runs 13 residues. In nucleotides, the CDR3 is TGCAGTGCTAGGGGACAGGGATTCTATGGCTACACCTTC. Translated: CSARGQGFYGYTF.

This clonotype was detected a few times. V gene TRBV20-1 combines with J gene TRBJ2-1; TRBD2 matches at 9 bases. Germline-derived CDR1 and CDR2 are DFQATT and SNEGSKA (reference sequence). The CDR3 sequence is 14 residues long. With V trimmed by 6 bases and J by 4 bases, 7 bases remained unmatched. CDR3 DNA: TGCAGTGCCCAGGCTAGCGGGATTTACAATGAGCAGTTCTTC. It translates to CSAQASGIYNEQFF.

The V call is TRBV27, the J call TRBJ2-1, with 7 bases aligning to TRBD2. V lost 3 bases to trimming and J lost 0 bases; unmatched junction nucleotides: 2. Germline CDR1 reads MNHEY; CDR2 reads SMNVEV (reference sequence). The CDR3 sequence is 15 residues long. This chain's CDR3 is CASSFRTSSYNEQFF. CDR3 bases: TGTGCCAGCAGTTTCCGGACTAGCTCCTACAATGAGCAGTTCTTC.

V gene TRBV20-1 combines with J gene TRBJ2-2; TRBD2 aligns across 7 bases. Germline values: CDR1 DFQATT, CDR2 SNEGSKA (reference sequence). Trimming cost V 5 bases and J 6 bases; bases outside gene matches: 9. The CDR3 contains 14 residues. For the CDR3, the DNA is TGCAGTGCTCGCGGGGGACGAAGACCCGGGGAGCTGTTTTTT. Protein sequence: CSARGGRRPGELFF.

The V and J genes are TRBV2 and TRBJ2-1; the match to TRBD2 covers 9 bases. Germline trimming cut 4 bases from V and 8 bases from J; bases unmatched to any gene: 9. This CDR3 is 15 amino acids long. Germline CDR1 SNHLY, CDR2 FYNNEI. CDR3 residues: CASSGLLAGVYEQFF. The CDR3 nucleotides read TGTGCCAGCAGTGGGTTACTAGCGGGTGTATATGAGCAGTTCTTC. Full variable domain (outside the CDR3, taken from reference TRBV2 and TRBJ2-1): EPEVTQTPSHQVTQMGQEVILRCVPISNHLYFYWYRQILGQKVEFLVSFYNNEISEKSEIFDDQFSVERPDGSNFTLKIRSTKLEDSAMYFCASSGLLAGVYEQFFGPGTRLTVL.

At least ten counts were recorded for this clonotype. This sequence joins TRBV24-1 and TRBJ2-5; D is unresolved. Per germline, CDR1 KGHDR and CDR2 SFDVKD. There are 11 residues in the CDR3. Trimming left V 4 bases short and J 4 bases short, with 3 bases between. CDR3 bases: TGTGCCACCAGTGAAGGAGAGACCCAGTACTTC. It is translated as CATSEGETQYF.

Ten or more counts support this clonotype. This chain uses TRBV4-1 with TRBJ1-5; 7 bases align to TRBD1. The CDR3 consists of 20 residues. V trimming: 5 bases; J trimming: 0 bases; junction bases outside the gene matches: 19. Germline assignment: CDR1 MGHRA and CDR2 YSYEKL. The CDR3 DNA follows: TGCGCCAGCAGCATACGGGACAGCGCCTTGAGCGGGAATAGCAATCAGCCCCAGCATTTT. Translation: CASSIRDSALSGNSNQPQHF.

The CDR3 sequence is CASLGGYGEKLFF. DNA of the CDR3: TGTGCCAGCTTAGGGGGCTACGGTGAAAAACTGTTTTTT. The rearrangement links TRBV18 to TRBJ1-4; 7 nucleotides agree with TRBD1. The CDR3 extends over 13 amino acids. Unmatched junction bases numbered 6, after V lost 7 bases and J lost 7 bases. Per the germline V gene, CDR1 is KGHSH and CDR2 is LQKENI.

There are a few counts of this clonotype. The V gene is TRBV25-1, the J gene TRBJ2-2; TRBD2 is a possible D gene (6 bases). This CDR3 spans 10 amino acids. The germline V gene encodes CDR1 MGHDK and CDR2 SYGVNS. The CDR3 DNA reads as TGTGCTACCGGGGGAGGGGAGCTGTTTTTT. Residues: CATGGGELFF. Complete variable domain (other parts from reference TRBV25-1 and TRBJ2-2): EADIYQTPRYLVIGTGKKITLECSQTMGHDKMYWYQQDPGMELHLIHYSYGVNSTEKGDLSSESTVSRIRTEHFPLTLESARPSHTSQYLCATGGGELFFGEGSRLTVL.

The V and J genes are TRBV27 and TRBJ2-1; D is unclear. Germline lookup yields CDR1 MNHEY and CDR2 SMNVEV (reference sequence). The V and J ends lost 1 base and 0 bases respectively, with 7 bases between them. The length of the CDR3 is 15 residues. The CDR3 loop is CASSLYRTSYNEQFF. For the CDR3, the DNA is TGTGCCAGCAGTTTATATCGGACCTCCTACAATGAGCAGTTCTTC.

This clonotype has more than one count but fewer than ten. V gene TRBV28 combines with J gene TRBJ1-4; D is uncertain. The V gene's germline CDR1 is MDHEN and CDR2 SYDVKM. The CDR3 consists of 13 residues. The V end was cut by 3 bases, the J end by 7 bases, with 9 bases between. DNA for the CDR3: TGTGCCAGCAGTTTTATCGGTAGTGAAAAACTGTTTTTT. It encodes CASSFIGSEKLFF.

This clonotype was counted a few times. The V call is TRBV10-2, the J call TRBJ1-1, with 9 bases lining up with TRBD1. This CDR3 is 15 amino acids long. Looked up from germline, CDR1 is WSHSY and CDR2 is SAAADI. The ends lost 4 bases at V and 0 bases at J; junction bases unmatched: 3. CDR3 sequence reads: CASSGTGAMNTEAFF. Here the CDR3 DNA reads TGCGCCAGCAGTGGGACAGGGGCAATGAACACTGAAGCTTTCTTT.

The chain combines TRBV7-9 with TRBJ2-4; D unresolved. The V gene's germline CDR1 is SEHNR and CDR2 FQNEAQ (reference sequence). V shed 5 bases and J shed 0 bases, with 8 bases lying between them. The CDR3 sequence is 14 residues long. The CDR3 protein is CASSQALAKNIQYF. CDR3 nucleotides: TGTGCCAGCAGCCAAGCACTAGCCAAAAACATTCAGTACTTC.

This clonotype showed up many times. The chain recombines TRBV14 with TRBJ2-3; D is unresolved. Germline V gives CDR1 SGHDN, CDR2 FVKESK. Trimming pared 1 base from V and 5 bases from J, leaving 7 bases between. CDR3 size: 13 residues. The CDR3 is CASSQVQRDTQYF. Written as DNA, the CDR3 is TGTGCCAGCAGCCAAGTGCAGAGAGATACGCAGTATTTT.

V and J are TRBV5-1 and TRBJ2-5, with 12 bases aligning to TRBD2. Trimming at V came to 5 bases and at J to 3 bases, leaving 23 bases not matched to a gene. Germline CDR1 is SGHRS and CDR2 is YFSETQ. The CDR3 consists of 21 residues. The CDR3 DNA reads as TGCGCCAGCAGGAAGGGGACAAGACTAGCGGGAGAGGCGAGTAGGGAAGAGACCCAGTACTTC. Translation gives CASRKGTRLAGEASREETQYF.

This clonotype was seen repeatedly, ten times or more. The chain uses TRBV7-7 and TRBJ2-5; a possible D gene is TRBD1 (5 bases). The germline V and J ends were trimmed by 5 bases and 7 bases, with 20 bases remaining between them. The CDR3 sequence is 15 residues long. Germline assignment: CDR1 SSHAT and CDR2 FNYEAQ (reference sequence). CDR3 nucleotide sequence: TGTGCCAGCAGCGCAACAGGCGCTTCGAGAGGGACCCAGTACTTC. It encodes CASSATGASRGTQYF.

This clonotype was recorded a few times. The chain has TRBV4-2 and TRBJ2-2, with D possibly called TRBD1 or TRBD2 (5 bases each). Trimming took 4 bases from V and 3 from J, leaving 9 bases between them. CDR3 size: 14 residues. The V gene's germline CDR1 is LGHNA and CDR2 YNFKEQ. The CDR3 spells CASSRVGDTGELFF. For the CDR3, the DNA is TGTGCCAGCAGCCGGGTGGGGGACACCGGGGAGCTGTTTTTT.